This TCR beta chain was observed in a study of blood T cell repertoires in COVID-19. Looking at the study overall: Specimens from acute and convalescent COVID-19 originated in the United States, Italy and Spain.

TCRdb keeps only in-frame clones here, not all; method: immunoSEQ multiplex PCR. This table holds hundreds of thousands of clones, roughly 87% found once. V lost 5 bases and J 6 bases, leaving 22 bases between the germline ends. Per germline, CDR1 PRHDT and CDR2 FYEKMQ (reference sequence). The CDR3 is made up of 16 amino acids. This chain links TRBV13 with TRBJ1-1, with D possibly being TRBD1 (5 bases). Input material: PBMCs or T cells enriched from blood (not recorded which). The TCR comes from a woman in her forties with acute COVID-19. The CDR3 protein is CASSENSGGIGAEAFF. In nucleotides, the CDR3 is TGTGCCAGCAGCGAAAACAGCGGGGGGATTGGCGCTGAAGCTTTCTTT.